This paragraph covers one TCR beta chain sequence. These data are taken from a study of blood T cell repertoires in COVID-19. The V gene end was trimmed by 5 bases and the J gene end by 1 base; junction bases not matched to a gene: 5. The germline CDR1 and CDR2 sequences are SSHAT and FNYEAQ (reference sequence). CDR3 size: 16 residues. How the authors handled the data: Estimated nucleated cell counts came from reference gene primer amplification. The table came from immunoSEQ multiplex PCR; TCRdb's copy has only in-frame clones and leaves some out. That table is the source of V, J and clone size, and D and trimming were worked out from the DNA. This repertoire shows about 100,000 clones, around 85% found once; its top ten account for 13%.

The chain couples TRBV7-7 to TRBJ2-2; TRBD2 agrees at 9 bases. The material sequenced was peripheral blood. The origin of this receptor is a human donor in a cohort sampled during active COVID-19. CDR3 protein: CASSPLAGWNTGELFF. CDR3 bases: TGTGCCAGCAGCCCCCTAGCGGGGTGGAACACCGGGGAGCTGTTTTTT.